Presented here are 27 T cell receptor beta chains from one specimen sequenced in a study of CD8 T cells in Susac syndrome. An input of 0.5 to 1 ug of RNA was subjected to reverse transcription using random hexamers. TCRdb re-analysed the immunoSEQ multiplex PCR reads in MiXCR, keeping a single row per CDR3 protein. The top ten clones hold approximately 0.3% of a sample with about 100,000 distinct CDR3 sequences, approximately 95% of them seen once. Sequencing input: CD8+ T cells from PBMCs. These TCRs come from a human donor with Susac syndrome.

This chain connects TRBV20-1 to TRBJ2-2; 8 bases fit TRBD1. This CDR3 region has 15 residues. The V and J ends lost 6 bases and 5 bases, in that order; junction bases with no gene match: 11. The germline gives CDR1 DFQATT, CDR2 SNEGSKA (reference sequence). The CDR3 protein is CSAARDRGGTGELFF. The CDR3 coding sequence is TGCAGTGCCGCACGAGACAGGGGAGGTACCGGGGAGCTGTTTTTT.

This rearrangement joins TRBV2 to TRBJ2-3; TRBD2 is a possible D gene (6 bases). The V end lost 6 bases, the J end lost 6 bases, and 10 bases lay between the germline ends. Germline V lookup: CDR1 SNHLY, CDR2 FYNNEI. The CDR3 runs to 12 residues. The CDR3 sequence is CASSGTGDTQYF. Here the CDR3 DNA reads TGTGCCAGCAGCGGGACTGGGGATACGCAGTATTTT. Using reference TRBV2 and TRBJ2-3 for the parts outside the CDR3, the full variable domain is EPEVTQTPSHQVTQMGQEVILRCVPISNHLYFYWYRQILGQKVEFLVSFYNNEISEKSEIFDDQFSVERPDGSNFTLKIRSTKLEDSAMYFCASSGTGDTQYFGPGTRLTVL.

V gene TRBV2 combines with J gene TRBJ1-4, with a tentative D call TRBD1 (5 bases). V lost 1 base and J lost 7, with 10 bases in between. Looked up from germline, CDR1 is SNHLY and CDR2 is FYNNEI. CDR3 length equals 14 residues. The CDR3 loop is CASSEGGEIEKLFF. The CDR3 DNA follows: TGTGCCAGCAGTGAAGGGGGCGAAATTGAAAAACTGTTTTTT.

The CDR3 bases are TGCGCCAGCAGCCACATAGGGGGGGGTACCGGGGAGCTGTTTTTT. It specifies CASSHIGGGTGELFF. J is TRBJ2-2 and V is TRBV4-1; D might be TRBD2 (7 bases). The CDR3 totals 15 residues. V lost 3 bases to trimming and J lost 5 bases, with 13 bases between them. Germline CDR1 reads MGHRA; CDR2 reads YSYEKL.

The genes are TRBV20-1 and TRBJ2-1; D is perhaps TRBD1 (5 bases). The germline V gene has CDR1 DFQATT and CDR2 SNEGSKA (reference sequence). V lost 8 bases and J lost 8, with 13 bases in between. The CDR3 is made up of 11 amino acids. CDR3 in DNA: TGCAGTTATCTCAGGGTCTATGAGCAGTTCTTC. This sequence encodes CSYLRVYEQFF.

This clonotype was counted once. This rearrangement joins TRBV13 to TRBJ2-7; 7 bases line up with TRBD2. The CDR3 loop spans 15 amino acids. The germline V gene encodes CDR1 PRHDT and CDR2 FYEKMQ (reference sequence). The V and J ends lost 7 bases and 0 bases, in that order; junction bases with no gene match: 9. The CDR3 DNA follows: TGTGCCAGCACGCTACGGGGGGTCAGCTCCTACGAGCAGTACTTC. Its translation: CASTLRGVSSYEQYF.

This clonotype showed up just once. V is TRBV5-1 and J is TRBJ1-1; D is ambiguous. The CDR3 totals 13 residues. Germline CDR1 reads SGHRS; CDR2 reads YFSETQ. V shed 0 bases and J shed 6 bases, with 9 bases lying between them. DNA of the CDR3: TGCGCCAGCAGCTTGGGCTCCCGAGCTGAAGCTTTCTTT. It is translated as CASSLGSRAEAFF. The entire variable domain, with the rest obtained from reference TRBV5-1 and TRBJ1-1, is as follows: KAGVTQTPRYLIKTRGQQVTLSCSPISGHRSVSWYQQTPGQGLQFLFEYFSETQRNKGNFPGRFSGRQFSNSRSEMNVSTLELGDSALYLCASSLGSRAEAFFGQGTRLTVV.

The chain links TRBV7-2 to TRBJ2-1, with D possibly being TRBD2 (7 bases). This CDR3 spans 16 amino acids. Per the germline V gene, CDR1 is SGHTA and CDR2 is FQGNSA. Trimming removed 2 bases at V and 9 bases at J, with 20 bases between. CDR3 coding DNA: TGTGCCAGCAGCTTACTGGGAGGGTTGGGGGCTGGTGAGCAGTTCTTC. This sequence encodes CASSLLGGLGAGEQFF. The full variable domain, completed using reference TRBV7-2 and TRBJ2-1, is GAGVSQSPSNKVTEKGKDVELRCDPISGHTALYWYRQSLGQGLEFLIYFQGNSAPDKSGLPSDRFSAERTGGSVSTLTIQRTQQEDSAVYLCASSLLGGLGAGEQFFGPGTRLTVL.

The rearrangement links TRBV20-1 to TRBJ2-7; D may be TRBD1 or TRBD2 (5 bases each). Germline loops: CDR1 DFQATT, CDR2 SNEGSKA (reference sequence). This CDR3 contains 13 residues. Deletions cut 5 bases from V and 2 bases from J, with 13 bases between. This CDR3 is CSAGPPGPYEQYF. CDR3 coding DNA: TGCAGTGCTGGACCACCGGGGCCCTACGAGCAGTACTTC.

This chain joins TRBV7-9 and TRBJ1-2; a possible D gene is TRBD1 (6 bases). V shed 8 bases and J shed 5 bases, with 18 bases lying between them. The CDR3 is 14 amino acids. CDR1 and CDR2 from the germline V gene are SEHNR and FQNEAQ (reference sequence). The CDR3 is CASRPGGHWYGYTF. CDR3 nucleotides: TGTGCCAGCCGCCCGGGGGGGCACTGGTATGGCTACACCTTC.

Notes on this clonotype: The junction differs from germline at one of its ends, possibly a read error. The chain combines TRBV20-1 with TRBJ1-5, with D perhaps TRBD1 (5 bases). Germline V gene data show CDR1 as DFQATT and CDR2 as SNEGSKA (reference sequence). There are 11 residues in the CDR3. The CDR3 region has the DNA TGCAGTGCTGGGGCGGCTCAGCACCAGCATTTT. Encoded protein: CSAGAAQHQHF.

CDR3 DNA sequence: TGTGCCAGCAGCTTAGTGTGGACCCTACAAGCCAATGAGCAGTTCTTC. Its protein product is CASSLVWTLQANEQFF. The chain recombines TRBV11-2 with TRBJ2-1; D not resolved. The CDR3 spans 16 residues. Germline V gene lookup returns CDR1 SGHAT and CDR2 FQNNGV. Trimming took 1 base from V and 6 from J, leaving 16 bases between them.

The chain links TRBV5-4 to TRBJ2-5; no clear D. This CDR3 is built from 13 residues. CDR1 is SGHNT, CDR2 YYREEE, per germline (reference sequence). V lost 2 bases and J 2 bases, leaving 7 bases between the germline ends. CDR3 DNA: TGTGCCAGCAGCTTAAAGGGTCAAGAGACCCAGTACTTC. Residues: CASSLKGQETQYF.

The chain combines TRBV6-5 with TRBJ2-5; 12 nucleotides agree with TRBD2. Losses at the gene ends were 5 bases for V and 0 bases for J; bases not matched to a gene: 4. Germline lookup yields CDR1 MNHEY and CDR2 SVGAGI. This CDR3 is built from 16 residues. CDR3 sequence: CASSHTSGGYQETQYF. The CDR3 nucleotides read TGTGCCAGCAGTCACACTAGCGGGGGGTACCAAGAGACCCAGTACTTC.

This chain uses TRBV12-3 or TRBV12-4 with TRBJ1-2; maybe TRBD1 (6 bases). This CDR3 region has 12 residues. The V gene lost 5 bases and the J gene lost 7 bases, with 11 bases spanning the gap. The CDR3 here is CASSLGGAGYTF. CDR3 nucleotides: TGTGCCAGCAGTCTAGGGGGGGCTGGCTACACCTTC.

The genes are TRBV6-1 and TRBJ2-7, with D hard to call. CDR1 MNHNS and CDR2 SASEGT come from the germline V gene. Trimming removed 10 bases from V and 3 bases from J, with 19 bases in between. The CDR3 runs 14 residues. The chain's CDR3 is CATRQPGAFYEQYF. The CDR3 bases are TGTGCCACCCGTCAACCCGGAGCCTTCTACGAGCAGTACTTC.

This chain links TRBV13 with TRBJ1-6; D call uncertain. V shed 6 bases and J shed 6 bases, with 15 bases lying between them. Germline CDR1 is PRHDT and CDR2 is FYEKMQ (reference sequence). The CDR3 runs to 15 residues. CDR3 DNA sequence: TGTGCCAGCAGAACTCCCGGGCCTGGTAATTCACCCCTCCACTTT. Amino acids: CASRTPGPGNSPLHF.

In this sample, this clonotype turned up once. The chain joins TRBV6-5 to TRBJ2-1, with D maybe TRBD2 (6 bases). This CDR3 comprises 12 residues. CDR1 is MNHEY, CDR2 SVGAGI, per germline. The V end was cut by 10 bases, the J end by 8 bases, with 15 bases between. This CDR3 reads CATTRGGDEQFF. DNA of the CDR3: TGTGCCACCACTCGCGGCGGGGATGAGCAGTTCTTC.

The chain links TRBV2 to TRBJ1-2, with D unresolved. Germline V gene lookup returns CDR1 SNHLY and CDR2 FYNNEI. Trimming took 1 base from V and 5 from J, leaving 17 bases between them. There are 16 residues in the CDR3. DNA for the CDR3: TGTGCCAGCAGTGAAGGGATTGCAACCTTTCGGTATGGCTACACCTTC. It specifies CASSEGIATFRYGYTF.

The V and J genes are TRBV7-9 and TRBJ2-3; a weak D match, TRBD1 (6 bases). CDR3 size: 17 residues. V lost 3 bases, J lost 6 bases, and 22 bases lay in between. Germline values: CDR1 SEHNR, CDR2 FQNEAQ (reference sequence). The CDR3 region has the DNA TGTGCCAGCAGCTTCCCCCCTTTGACAGGACAATCGGATACGCAGTATTTT. Translation: CASSFPPLTGQSDTQYF.

The chain combines TRBV3-1 with TRBJ2-7, with 7 positions matching TRBD2. This CDR3 comprises 13 residues. Trimming removed 0 bases from V and 4 bases from J; junction bases left unmatched: 0. Germline V lookup: CDR1 LGHDT, CDR2 YNNKEL (reference sequence). The CDR3 nucleotides read TGTGCCAGCAGCCAAGAGGGGGGGTACGAGCAGTACTTC. It yields the protein CASSQEGGYEQYF.

The CDR3 spells CSITTDTQYF. The CDR3 DNA reads as TGCAGTATCACGACAGATACGCAGTATTTT. V is TRBV20-1 and J is TRBJ2-3, with D unclear. Trimming left V 8 bases short and J 3 bases short, with 6 bases between. This CDR3 comprises 10 residues. Germline CDR1 reads DFQATT; CDR2 reads SNEGSKA (reference sequence).

The V gene is TRBV29-1, the J gene TRBJ1-2; no clear D. Germline V CDR1 and CDR2: SQVTM, ANQGSEA. V lost 3 bases and J 7 bases, leaving 15 bases between the germline ends. The CDR3 is 13 amino acids. The CDR3 loop reads CSVERPLERGYTF. Here the CDR3 DNA reads TGCAGCGTTGAGAGGCCATTAGAACGTGGCTACACCTTC.

The chain combines TRBV10-2 with TRBJ2-1; TRBD2 matches 7 bases. Trimming took 7 bases from V and 8 from J; bases not matched to a gene: 11. The CDR3 extends over 14 amino acids. The germline V gene encodes CDR1 WSHSY and CDR2 SAAADI. CDR3 sequence: CASTRTSIIDEQFF. Here the CDR3 DNA reads TGCGCCAGCACCCGGACTAGTATAATCGATGAGCAGTTCTTC.

The chain employs TRBV29-1 and TRBJ2-5, with 8 bases aligning to TRBD1. The CDR3 is made up of 14 amino acids. The germline V gene has CDR1 SQVTM and CDR2 ANQGSEA. Unmatched junction bases numbered 5, after V lost 0 bases and J lost 5 bases. This chain's CDR3 is CSVEDSRGQETQYF. The CDR3 DNA follows: TGCAGCGTTGAAGACAGCAGGGGGCAGGAGACCCAGTACTTC.

The chain combines TRBV6-4 with TRBJ2-1, with 9 nucleotides matching TRBD2. The germline V gene encodes CDR1 MRHNA and CDR2 SNTAGT. J lost 5 bases, V lost 3 bases, and 2 bases had no gene match. This CDR3 has 14 amino acids. CDR3 bases: TGTGCCAGCAGTGAGCGGGAGGGCCACAATGAGCAGTTCTTC. It is translated as CASSEREGHNEQFF.

V is TRBV5-1 and J is TRBJ2-2, with 7 bases matching TRBD2. There are 16 residues in the CDR3. Germline V lookup: CDR1 SGHRS, CDR2 YFSETQ. The ends lost 4 bases at V and 0 bases at J; junction bases unmatched: 6. This CDR3 reads CASSATSDTNTGELFF. The CDR3 coding sequence is TGCGCCAGCAGCGCAACTAGCGATACGAACACCGGGGAGCTGTTTTTT.